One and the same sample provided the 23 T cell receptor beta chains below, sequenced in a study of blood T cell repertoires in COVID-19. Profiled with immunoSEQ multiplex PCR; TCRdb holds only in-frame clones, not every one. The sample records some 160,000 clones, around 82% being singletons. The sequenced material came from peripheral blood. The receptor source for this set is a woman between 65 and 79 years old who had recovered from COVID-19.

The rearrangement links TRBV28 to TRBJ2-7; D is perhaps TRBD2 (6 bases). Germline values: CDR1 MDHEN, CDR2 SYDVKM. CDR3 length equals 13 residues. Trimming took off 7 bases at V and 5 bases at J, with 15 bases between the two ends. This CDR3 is CASTPGWGDEQYF. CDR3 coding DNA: TGTGCCAGCACCCCCGGATGGGGGGACGAGCAGTACTTC. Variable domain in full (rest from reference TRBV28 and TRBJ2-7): DVKVTQSSRYLVKRTGEKVFLECVQDMDHENMFWYRQDPGLGLRLIYFSYDVKMKEKGDIPEGYSVSREKKERFSLILESASTNQTSMYLCASTPGWGDEQYFGPGTRLTVT.

The CDR3 loop is CASSPPAGYSGANVLTF. DNA of the CDR3: TGTGCCAGCTCACCACCAGCCGGGTATTCGGGGGCCAACGTCCTGACTTTC. The gene calls are TRBV18 and TRBJ2-6, with D hard to call. The V end was cut by 0 bases, the J end by 4 bases, with 13 bases between. Germline loops: CDR1 KGHSH, CDR2 LQKENI. The CDR3 length is 17 residues.

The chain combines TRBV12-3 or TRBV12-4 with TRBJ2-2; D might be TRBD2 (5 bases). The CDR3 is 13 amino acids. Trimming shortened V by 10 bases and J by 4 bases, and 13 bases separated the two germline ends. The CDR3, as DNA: TGTGCCAACTCCCTGGGGAGCACCGGGGAGCTGTTTTTT. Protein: CANSLGSTGELFF.

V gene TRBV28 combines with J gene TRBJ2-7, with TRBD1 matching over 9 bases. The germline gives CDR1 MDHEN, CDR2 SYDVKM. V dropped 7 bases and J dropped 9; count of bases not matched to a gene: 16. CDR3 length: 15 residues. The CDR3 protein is CASIGGQGRMRGQYF. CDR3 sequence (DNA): TGTGCCAGCATCGGGGGACAGGGTCGAATGAGGGGGCAGTACTTC.

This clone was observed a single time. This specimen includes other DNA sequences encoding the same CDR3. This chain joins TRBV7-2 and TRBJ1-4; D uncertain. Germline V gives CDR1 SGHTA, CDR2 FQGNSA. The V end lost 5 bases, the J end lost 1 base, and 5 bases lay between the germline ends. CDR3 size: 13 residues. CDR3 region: CASSTRTNEKLFF. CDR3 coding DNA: TGTGCCAGCAGCACACGAACTAATGAAAAACTGTTTTTT.

The CDR3 region is CASGGTGGVETQYF. In DNA, the CDR3 is TGTGCCAGCGGAGGGACAGGGGGTGTAGAGACCCAGTACTTC. The chain is built from TRBV6-5 and TRBJ2-5, with 11 nucleotides matching TRBD1. CDR3 length: 14 amino acids. The germline gives CDR1 MNHEY, CDR2 SVGAGI. Trimming removed 8 bases from V and 4 bases from J; junction bases left unmatched: 6.

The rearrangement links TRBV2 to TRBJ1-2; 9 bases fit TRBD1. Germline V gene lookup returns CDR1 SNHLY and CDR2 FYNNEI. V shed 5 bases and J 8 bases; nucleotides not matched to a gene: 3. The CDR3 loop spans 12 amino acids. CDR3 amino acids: CASSRTGVGYTF. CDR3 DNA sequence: TGTGCCAGCAGTAGGACAGGGGTGGGCTACACCTTC.

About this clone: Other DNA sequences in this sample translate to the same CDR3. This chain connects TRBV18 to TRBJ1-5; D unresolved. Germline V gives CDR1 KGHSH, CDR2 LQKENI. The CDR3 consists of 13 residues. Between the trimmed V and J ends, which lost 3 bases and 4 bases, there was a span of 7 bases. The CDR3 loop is CASSPEGNQPQHF. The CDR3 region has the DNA TGTGCCAGCTCACCGGAGGGTAATCAGCCCCAGCATTTT.

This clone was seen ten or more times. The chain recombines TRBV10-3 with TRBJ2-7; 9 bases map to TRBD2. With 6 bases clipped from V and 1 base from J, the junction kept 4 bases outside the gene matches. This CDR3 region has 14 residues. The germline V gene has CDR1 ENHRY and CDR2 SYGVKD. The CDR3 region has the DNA TGTGCCATCAGAGGGCTAGCGGGGTCCTACGAGCAGTACTTC. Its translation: CAIRGLAGSYEQYF.

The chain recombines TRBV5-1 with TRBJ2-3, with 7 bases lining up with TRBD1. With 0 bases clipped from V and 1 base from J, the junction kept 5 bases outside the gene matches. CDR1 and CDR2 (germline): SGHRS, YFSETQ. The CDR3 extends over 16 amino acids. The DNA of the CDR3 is TGCGCCAGCAGCTTGGGGGGACAGCTACGCACAGATACGCAGTATTTT. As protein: CASSLGGQLRTDTQYF.

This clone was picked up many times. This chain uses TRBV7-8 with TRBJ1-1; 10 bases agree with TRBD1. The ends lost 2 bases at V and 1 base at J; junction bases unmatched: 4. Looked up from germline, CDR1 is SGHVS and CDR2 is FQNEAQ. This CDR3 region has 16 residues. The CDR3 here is CASSLRDRGSNTEAFF. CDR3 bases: TGTGCCAGCAGCTTAAGGGACAGGGGATCGAACACTGAAGCTTTCTTT.

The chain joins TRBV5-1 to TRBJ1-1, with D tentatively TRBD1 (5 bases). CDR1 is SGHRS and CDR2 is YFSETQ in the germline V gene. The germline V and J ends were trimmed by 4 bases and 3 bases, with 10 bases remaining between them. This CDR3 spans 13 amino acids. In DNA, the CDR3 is TGCGCCAGCAGCGCTGACAGCTACACTGAAGCTTTCTTT. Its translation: CASSADSYTEAFF.

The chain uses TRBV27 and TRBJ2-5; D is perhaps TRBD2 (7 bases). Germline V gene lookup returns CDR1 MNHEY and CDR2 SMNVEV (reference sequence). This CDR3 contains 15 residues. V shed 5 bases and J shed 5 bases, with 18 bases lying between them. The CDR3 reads CASSALRGGWETQYF. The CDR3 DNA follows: TGTGCCAGCAGTGCCTTGAGGGGGGGGTGGGAGACCCAGTACTTC.

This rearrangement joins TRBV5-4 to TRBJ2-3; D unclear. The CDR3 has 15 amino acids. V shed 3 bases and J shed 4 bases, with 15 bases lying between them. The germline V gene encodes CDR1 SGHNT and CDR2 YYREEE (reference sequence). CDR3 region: CASSSIDKVPDTQYF. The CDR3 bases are TGTGCCAGCAGCTCGATCGACAAGGTCCCAGATACGCAGTATTTT.

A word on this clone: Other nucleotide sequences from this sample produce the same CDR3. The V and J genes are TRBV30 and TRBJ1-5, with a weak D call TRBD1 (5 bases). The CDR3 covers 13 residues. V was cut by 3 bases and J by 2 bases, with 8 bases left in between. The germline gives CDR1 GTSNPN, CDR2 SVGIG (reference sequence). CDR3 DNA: TGTGCCTGGAGCGGGGGGGGCAATCAGCCCCAGCATTTT. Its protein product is CAWSGGGNQPQHF.

CDR3: CASSLWGGSRGNTIYF. The DNA for the CDR3 is TGTGCCAGCAGTTTATGGGGGGGGAGTCGTGGAAACACCATATATTTT. The chain recombines TRBV28 with TRBJ1-3, with a tentative D call TRBD1 (5 bases). This CDR3 is built from 16 residues. The V end was cut by 0 bases, the J end by 3 bases, with 12 bases between. In germline, CDR1 is MDHEN, CDR2 SYDVKM.

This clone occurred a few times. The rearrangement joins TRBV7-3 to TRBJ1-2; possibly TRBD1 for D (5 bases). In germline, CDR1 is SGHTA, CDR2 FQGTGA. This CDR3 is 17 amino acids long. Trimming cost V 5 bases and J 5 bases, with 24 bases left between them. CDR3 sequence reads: CASSPGGAALGEYGYTF. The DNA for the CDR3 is TGTGCCAGCAGCCCCGGGGGTGCCGCTCTGGGGGAATATGGCTACACCTTC.

The CDR3 is CASSSASWGQAGEQYF. The CDR3 DNA reads TGTGCCAGCAGCTCCGCCTCGTGGGGACAGGCGGGGGAGCAGTACTTC. The V gene is TRBV7-9, the J gene TRBJ2-7; 8 nucleotides match TRBD1. The CDR3 spans 16 residues. CDR1 is SEHNR and CDR2 is FQNEAQ in the germline V gene (reference sequence). The trim removed 4 bases at V and 7 bases at J, leaving 15 bases unmatched.

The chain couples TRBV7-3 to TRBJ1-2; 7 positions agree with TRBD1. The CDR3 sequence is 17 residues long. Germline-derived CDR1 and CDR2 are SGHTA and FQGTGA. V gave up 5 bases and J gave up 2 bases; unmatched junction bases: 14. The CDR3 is CASSPKRDSPDNYGYTF. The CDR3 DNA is TGTGCCAGCAGCCCGAAAAGGGACAGCCCAGACAACTATGGCTACACCTTC. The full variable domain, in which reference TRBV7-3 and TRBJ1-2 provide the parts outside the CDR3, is GAGVSQTPSNKVTEKGKYVELRCDPISGHTALYWYRQSLGQGPEFLIYFQGTGAADDSGLPNDRFFAVRPEGSVSTLKIQRTERGDSAVYLCASSPKRDSPDNYGYTFGSGTRLTVV.

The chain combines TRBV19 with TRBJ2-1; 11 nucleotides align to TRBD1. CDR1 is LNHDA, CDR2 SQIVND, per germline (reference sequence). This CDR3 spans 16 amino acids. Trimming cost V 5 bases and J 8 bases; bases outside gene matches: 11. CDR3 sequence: CASSPGTGGLGDEQFF. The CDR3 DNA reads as TGTGCCAGTAGTCCCGGGACAGGGGGGCTTGGGGATGAGCAGTTCTTC.

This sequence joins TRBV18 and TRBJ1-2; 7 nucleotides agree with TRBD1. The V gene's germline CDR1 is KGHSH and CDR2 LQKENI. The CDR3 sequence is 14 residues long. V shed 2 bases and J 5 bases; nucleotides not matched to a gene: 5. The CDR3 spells CASSPIGTVYGYTF. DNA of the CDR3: TGTGCCAGCTCACCAATCGGGACAGTTTATGGCTACACCTTC.

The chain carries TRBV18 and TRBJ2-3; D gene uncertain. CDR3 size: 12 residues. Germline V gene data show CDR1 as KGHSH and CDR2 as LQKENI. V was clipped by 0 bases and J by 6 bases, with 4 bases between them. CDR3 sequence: CASSPPLDTQYF. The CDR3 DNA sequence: TGTGCCAGCTCACCACCCCTGGATACGCAGTATTTT. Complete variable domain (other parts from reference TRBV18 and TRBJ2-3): NAGVMQNPRHLVRRRGQEARLRCSPMKGHSHVYWYRQLPEEGLKFMVYLQKENIIDESGMPKERFSAEFPKEGPSILRIQQVVRGDSAAYFCASSPPLDTQYFGPGTRLTVL.

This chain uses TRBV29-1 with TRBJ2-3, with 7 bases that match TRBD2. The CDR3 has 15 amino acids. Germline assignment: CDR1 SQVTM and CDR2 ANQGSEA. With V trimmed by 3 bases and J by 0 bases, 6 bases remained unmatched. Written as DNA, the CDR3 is TGCAGCGTTGAGGGAGGACTAGTCAGCACAGATACGCAGTATTTT. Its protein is CSVEGGLVSTDTQYF.